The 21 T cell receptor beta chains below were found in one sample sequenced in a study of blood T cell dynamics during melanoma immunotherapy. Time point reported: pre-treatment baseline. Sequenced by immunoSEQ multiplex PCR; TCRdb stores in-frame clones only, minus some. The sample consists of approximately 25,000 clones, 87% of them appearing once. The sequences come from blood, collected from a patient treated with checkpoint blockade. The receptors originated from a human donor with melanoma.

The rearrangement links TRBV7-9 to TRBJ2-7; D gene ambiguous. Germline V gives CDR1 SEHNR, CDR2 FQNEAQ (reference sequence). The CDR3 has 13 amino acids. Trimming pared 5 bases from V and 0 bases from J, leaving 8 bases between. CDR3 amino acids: CASSPWASYEQYF. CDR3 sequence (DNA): TGTGCCAGCAGCCCCTGGGCCTCCTACGAGCAGTACTTC.

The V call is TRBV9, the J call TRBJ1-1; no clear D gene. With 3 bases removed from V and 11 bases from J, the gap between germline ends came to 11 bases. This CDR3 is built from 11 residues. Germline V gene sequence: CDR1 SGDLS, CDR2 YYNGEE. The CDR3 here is CASSASMDAFF. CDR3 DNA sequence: TGTGCCAGCAGCGCGTCCATGGACGCTTTCTTT.

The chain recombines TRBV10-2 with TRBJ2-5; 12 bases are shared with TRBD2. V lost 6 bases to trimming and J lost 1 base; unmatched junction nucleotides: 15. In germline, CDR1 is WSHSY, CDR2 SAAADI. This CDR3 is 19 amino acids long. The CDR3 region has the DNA TGCGCCAGCAGGGTGCGACTAGCGGGAGTCGGGGGGGGCCAAGAGACCCAGTACTTC. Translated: CASRVRLAGVGGGQETQYF.

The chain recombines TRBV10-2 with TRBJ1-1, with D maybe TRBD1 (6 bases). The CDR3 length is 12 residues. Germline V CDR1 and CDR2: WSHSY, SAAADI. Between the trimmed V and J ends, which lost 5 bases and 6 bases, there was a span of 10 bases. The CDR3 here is CASSLDRSEAFF. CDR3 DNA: TGCGCCAGCAGTTTGGACAGATCTGAAGCTTTCTTT.

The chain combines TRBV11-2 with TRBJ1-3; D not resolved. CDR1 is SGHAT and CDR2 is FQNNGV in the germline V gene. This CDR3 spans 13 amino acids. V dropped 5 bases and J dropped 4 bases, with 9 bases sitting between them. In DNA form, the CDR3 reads TGTGCCAGCAGCCCCATCGGGGGAAACACCATATATTTT. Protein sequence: CASSPIGGNTIYF.

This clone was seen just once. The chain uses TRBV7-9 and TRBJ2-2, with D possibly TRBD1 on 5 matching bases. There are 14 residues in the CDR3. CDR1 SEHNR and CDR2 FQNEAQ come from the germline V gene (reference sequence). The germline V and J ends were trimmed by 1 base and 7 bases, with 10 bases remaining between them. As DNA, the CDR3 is TGTGCCAGCAGCTTAGTCCAGGGCGGCGGGGAGCTGTTTTTT. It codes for CASSLVQGGGELFF.

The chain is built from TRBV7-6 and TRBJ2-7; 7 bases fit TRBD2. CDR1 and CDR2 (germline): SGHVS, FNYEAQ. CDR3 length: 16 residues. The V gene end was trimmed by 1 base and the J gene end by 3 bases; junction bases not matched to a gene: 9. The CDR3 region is CASSLDSAGTIYEQYF. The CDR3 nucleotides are TGTGCCAGCAGCTTAGACTCAGCGGGGACCATCTACGAGCAGTACTTC.

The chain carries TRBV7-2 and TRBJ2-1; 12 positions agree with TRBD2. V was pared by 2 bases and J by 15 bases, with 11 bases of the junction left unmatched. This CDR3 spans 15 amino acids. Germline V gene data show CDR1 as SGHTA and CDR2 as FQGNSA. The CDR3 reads CASSLFILAGGGPFF. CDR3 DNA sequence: TGTGCCAGCAGCTTATTTATCCTAGCGGGAGGGGGTCCGTTCTTC.

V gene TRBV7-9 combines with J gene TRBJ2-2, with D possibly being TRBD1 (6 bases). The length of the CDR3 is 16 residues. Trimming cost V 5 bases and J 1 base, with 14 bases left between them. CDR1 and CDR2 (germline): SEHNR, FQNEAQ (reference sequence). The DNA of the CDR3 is TGTGCCAGCAGCGACCTTACCAGGGGGAACACCGGGGAGCTGTTTTTT. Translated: CASSDLTRGNTGELFF.

DNA for the CDR3: TGTGCCAGCAGCTCCGGGACTAGCGGCCAAGAGACCCAGTACTTC. Translating it yields CASSSGTSGQETQYF. This chain connects TRBV5-4 to TRBJ2-5, with 11 positions matching TRBD2. Unmatched junction bases numbered 2, after V lost 3 bases and J lost 1 base. The length of the CDR3 is 15 residues. CDR1 and CDR2 from the germline V gene are SGHNT and YYREEE (reference sequence).

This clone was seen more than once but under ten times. CDR3 nucleotide sequence: TGTGCCAGTAGTATTGTGGGTTCCCAGCATTTT. It is translated as CASSIVGSQHF. V and J are TRBV19 and TRBJ1-5; D is undetermined. Trimming left V 3 bases short and J 11 bases short, with 8 bases between. The CDR3 length is 11 residues. Germline V gene data show CDR1 as LNHDA and CDR2 as SQIVND (reference sequence).

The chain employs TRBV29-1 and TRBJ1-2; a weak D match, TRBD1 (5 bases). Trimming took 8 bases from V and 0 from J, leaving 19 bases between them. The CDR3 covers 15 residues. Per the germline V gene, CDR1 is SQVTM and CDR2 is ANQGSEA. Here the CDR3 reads CSSLTGVAANYGYTF. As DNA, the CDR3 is TGCAGCTCTCTAACGGGGGTGGCAGCTAACTATGGCTACACCTTC.

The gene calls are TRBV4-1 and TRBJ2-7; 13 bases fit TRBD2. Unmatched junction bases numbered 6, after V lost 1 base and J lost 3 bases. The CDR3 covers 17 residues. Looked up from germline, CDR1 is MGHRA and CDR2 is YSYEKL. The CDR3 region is CASSQASGLAGDYEQYF. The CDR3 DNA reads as TGCGCCAGCAGCCAAGCCAGCGGACTAGCGGGGGACTACGAGCAGTACTTC.

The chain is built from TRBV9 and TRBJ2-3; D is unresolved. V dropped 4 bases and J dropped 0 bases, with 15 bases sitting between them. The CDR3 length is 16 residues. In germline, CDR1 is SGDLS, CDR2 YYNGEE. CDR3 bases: TGTGCCAGCAGCCTGTTGGATGGTGGGAGCACAGATACGCAGTATTTT. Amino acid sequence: CASSLLDGGSTDTQYF.

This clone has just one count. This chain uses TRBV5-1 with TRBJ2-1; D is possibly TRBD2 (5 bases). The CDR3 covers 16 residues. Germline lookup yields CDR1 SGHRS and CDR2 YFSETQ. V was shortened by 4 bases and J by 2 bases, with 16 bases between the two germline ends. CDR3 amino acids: CASSGGVGGPYNEQFF. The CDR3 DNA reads TGCGCCAGCAGCGGAGGCGTAGGAGGCCCCTACAATGAGCAGTTCTTC. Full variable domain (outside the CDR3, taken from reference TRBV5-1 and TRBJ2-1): KAGVTQTPRYLIKTRGQQVTLSCSPISGHRSVSWYQQTPGQGLQFLFEYFSETQRNKGNFPGRFSGRQFSNSRSEMNVSTLELGDSALYLCASSGGVGGPYNEQFFGPGTRLTVL.

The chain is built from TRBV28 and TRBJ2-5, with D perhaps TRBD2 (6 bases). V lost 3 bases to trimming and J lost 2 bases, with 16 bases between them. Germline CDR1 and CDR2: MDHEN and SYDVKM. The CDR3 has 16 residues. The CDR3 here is CASSFLGGSGQETQYF. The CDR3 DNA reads TGTGCCAGCAGTTTTCTCGGAGGGAGCGGTCAAGAGACCCAGTACTTC.

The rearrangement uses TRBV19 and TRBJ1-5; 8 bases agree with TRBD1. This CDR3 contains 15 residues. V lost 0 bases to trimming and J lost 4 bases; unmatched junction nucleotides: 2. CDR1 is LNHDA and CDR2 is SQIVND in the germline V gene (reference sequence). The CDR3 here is CASSIEGQGNQPQHF. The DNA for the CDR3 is TGTGCCAGTAGTATAGAAGGACAGGGAAATCAGCCCCAGCATTTT.

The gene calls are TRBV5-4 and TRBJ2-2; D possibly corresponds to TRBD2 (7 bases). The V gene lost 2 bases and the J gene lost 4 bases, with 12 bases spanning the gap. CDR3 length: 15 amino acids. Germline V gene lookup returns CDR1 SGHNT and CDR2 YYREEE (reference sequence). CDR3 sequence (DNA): TGTGCCAGCAGCTTAAGGGAGGGGGGCACCGGGGAGCTGTTTTTT. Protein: CASSLREGGTGELFF.

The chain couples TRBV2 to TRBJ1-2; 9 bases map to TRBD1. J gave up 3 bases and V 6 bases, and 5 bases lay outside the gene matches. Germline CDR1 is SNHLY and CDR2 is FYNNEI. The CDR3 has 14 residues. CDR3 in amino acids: CASRDRGADYGYTF. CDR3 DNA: TGTGCCAGCAGAGACAGGGGGGCGGACTATGGCTACACCTTC.

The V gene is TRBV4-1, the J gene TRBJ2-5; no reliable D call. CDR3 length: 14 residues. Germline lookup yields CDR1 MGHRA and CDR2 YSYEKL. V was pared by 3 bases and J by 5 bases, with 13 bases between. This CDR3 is CASSHSQSGETQYF. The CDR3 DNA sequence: TGCGCCAGCAGCCACAGCCAGTCGGGCGAGACCCAGTACTTC.

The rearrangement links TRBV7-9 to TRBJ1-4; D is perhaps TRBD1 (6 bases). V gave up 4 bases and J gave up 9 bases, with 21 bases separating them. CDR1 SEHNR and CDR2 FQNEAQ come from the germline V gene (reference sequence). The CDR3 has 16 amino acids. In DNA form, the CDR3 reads TGTGCCAGCAGCTCCAATAACGGATTGGGGGCGAAAAAACTGTTTTTT. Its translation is CASSSNNGLGAKKLFF.